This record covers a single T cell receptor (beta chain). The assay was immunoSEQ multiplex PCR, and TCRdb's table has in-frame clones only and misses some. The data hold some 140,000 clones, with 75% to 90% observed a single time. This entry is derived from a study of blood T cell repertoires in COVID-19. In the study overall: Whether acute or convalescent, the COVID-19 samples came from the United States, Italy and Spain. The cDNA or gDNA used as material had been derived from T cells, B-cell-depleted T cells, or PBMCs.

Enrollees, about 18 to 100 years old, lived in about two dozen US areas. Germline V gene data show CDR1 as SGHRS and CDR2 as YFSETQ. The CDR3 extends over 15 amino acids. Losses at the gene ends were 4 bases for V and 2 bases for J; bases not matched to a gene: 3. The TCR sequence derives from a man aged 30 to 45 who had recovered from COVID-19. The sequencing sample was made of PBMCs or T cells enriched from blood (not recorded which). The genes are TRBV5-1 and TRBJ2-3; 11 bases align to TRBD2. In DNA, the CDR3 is TGCGCCAGCAGCCTGACTAGCGGGAACACAGATACGCAGTATTTT. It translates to CASSLTSGNTDTQYF. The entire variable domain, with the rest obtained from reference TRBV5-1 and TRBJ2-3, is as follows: KAGVTQTPRYLIKTRGQQVTLSCSPISGHRSVSWYQQTPGQGLQFLFEYFSETQRNKGNFPGRFSGRQFSNSRSEMNVSTLELGDSALYLCASSLTSGNTDTQYFGPGTRLTVL.